Listed below are T cell receptor beta chains from one sample, sequenced in a study of T cells in localized non-small cell lung cancer. The repertoire was sequenced with immunoSEQ multiplex PCR; TCRdb's copy has only in-frame clones and lacks some. The sample lists fewer than 100,000 clones, about nine tenths occurring once. The specimen was peripheral blood, collected before any cancer treatment. Every receptor here comes from a man between 35 and 75 years old with stage I squamous cell lung carcinoma. The CDR3 runs from the conserved cysteine through the conserved F or W. Fields, in order: clone size, V gene, D gene, J gene, CDR3 DNA, CDR3 protein. The D gene is left open where the match is weak. Part of the rows lack a size; the others show once, few, many or a class for expanded clones.

.,TRBV5-4,TRBD2,TRBJ2-7,TGTGCCAGCAGCTTTCGCGGGACTAGCGGCACTCCGCGGGAGCAGTACTTC,CASSFRGTSGTPREQYF
.,TRBV7-2,.,TRBJ1-5,TGTGCCAGCAGCTTACTCGCAGGGGTCAATCAGCCCCAGCATTTT,CASSLLAGVNQPQHF
.,TRBV10-1,TRBD1,TRBJ1-1,TGCGCCAGCAGCCAGGGACAGGGAAGGACTGAAGCTTTCTTT,CASSQGQGRTEAFF
.,TRBV7-9,TRBD1,TRBJ1-4,TGTGCCAGCAGCTTACAATCCGGGACAGGGCACGAAAAACTGTTTTTT,CASSLQSGTGHEKLFF
.,TRBV5-1,TRBD1,TRBJ2-2,TGCGCCAGCAGCTTGAACCGGGACAGGGGCGGGGAGCTGTTTTTT,CASSLNRDRGGELFF
.,TRBV7-8,.,TRBJ1-5,TGTGCCAGCAGCTTAGGAGTGGCAAATCAGCCCCAGCATTTT,CASSLGVANQPQHF
.,TRBV2,TRBD1,TRBJ2-1,TGTGCCAGCAGGGGACAGGGGGCCTACAATGAGCAGTTCTTC,CASRGQGAYNEQFF
once,TRBV5-1,.,TRBJ1-4,TGCGCCAGCAGCATTCCCCAGGGCGCGGCTAATGAAAAACTGTTTTTT,CASSIPQGAANEKLFF
once,TRBV27,.,TRBJ1-3,TGTGCCAGCAGTACACTAGCCGGAAACACCATATATTTT,CASSTLAGNTIYF
.,TRBV5-1,TRBD2,TRBJ2-1,TGCGCCAGCAGCTACTCGGGCGGGGGGAGCTCCTACAATGAGCAGTTCTTC,CASSYSGGGSSYNEQFF
.,TRBV6-9,TRBD1,TRBJ1-2,TGTGCCAGCAGAACCGGACAGGGCGGAGGCTACACCTTC,CASRTGQGGGYTF
.,TRBV19,TRBD1,TRBJ1-2,TGTGCCAGTAGTATAGGTGGGACAGTCTATGGCTACACCTTC,CASSIGGTVYGYTF
.,TRBV5-1,.,TRBJ1-2,TGCGCCAGCAGCTTGGACGGAAATGGCTACACCTTC,CASSLDGNGYTF
.,TRBV19,.,TRBJ1-1,TGTGCCAGTAGTATAGGCGCGGGGGCGCAGGGAGCTTTCTTT,CASSIGAGAQGAFF
.,TRBV5-1,TRBD1,TRBJ1-1,TGCGCCAGCAGCTTCCAGGGGGGAGGGAAGAGCACTGAAGCTTTCTTT,CASSFQGGGKSTEAFF
.,TRBV18,.,TRBJ2-6,TGTGCCAGCTCATTCCAGGGGAAGGAATCTGGGGCCAACGTCCTGACTTTC,CASSFQGKESGANVLTF
.,TRBV7-9,TRBD1,TRBJ1-2,TGTGCCAGCAGCCCCACCTCGACAGGGAACTATGGCTACACCTTC,CASSPTSTGNYGYTF
once,TRBV5-5,TRBD1,TRBJ1-1,TGTGCCAGCAGTTTCACAGGGGACACTGAAGCTTTCTTT,CASSFTGDTEAFF
.,TRBV7-2,TRBD2,TRBJ2-7,TGTGCCAGCAGCTTAGCCGGGACTAGCTACGAGCAGTACTTC,CASSLAGTSYEQYF
.,TRBV7-8,.,TRBJ1-4,TGTGCCAGCAGTCCAGAGCCGGAATTAAGGAGTGAAAAACTGTTTTTT,CASSPEPELRSEKLFF
.,TRBV15,TRBD1,TRBJ2-5,TGTGCCACCAGCAGAGAGGACAGGGCAACTCAGACCCAGTACTTC,CATSREDRATQTQYF
.,TRBV5-1,.,TRBJ2-1,TGCGCCAGCAGCCAAAACCAGGGTAGCAATGAGCAGTTCTTC,CASSQNQGSNEQFF
.,TRBV13,TRBD1,TRBJ1-1,TGTGCCAGTATTACAGGGGGTAACACTGAAGCTTTCTTT,CASITGGNTEAFF
.,TRBV30,TRBD1,TRBJ1-2,TGTGCCTGGCATGGTCCGGGACAGGGAGACTATGGCTACACCTTC,CAWHGPGQGDYGYTF
.,TRBV12-2,.,TRBJ1-1,TGTGCAAGTCGCTTAGCGTTACACGGAAACACTGAAGCTTTCTTT,CASRLALHGNTEAFF
.,TRBV6-5,.,TRBJ1-2,TGTGCCAGCAGTTACAGGGCAGCTAACTATGGCTACACCTTC,CASSYRAANYGYTF
.,TRBV28,TRBD1,TRBJ1-1,TGTGCCAGCAGTTTGAGGAACAGGGGTAGAGAAACTGAAGCTTTCTTT,CASSLRNRGRETEAFF
few,TRBV2,TRBD1,TRBJ1-4,TGTGCCAGCAGTGCAGACAGGGCAAGAAATGAAAAACTGTTTTTT,CASSADRARNEKLFF
.,TRBV5-4,.,TRBJ2-7,TGTGCCAGCAGCGAGGGAGTCCTTACCTACGAGCAGTACTTC,CASSEGVLTYEQYF
.,TRBV6-6,TRBD1,TRBJ1-2,TGTGCCAGCAGTTACGGAGGACAGGGCTATGGCTACACCTTC,CASSYGGQGYGYTF
.,TRBV9,.,TRBJ2-3,TGTGCCAGCAGCGTAGACGGGGAATTCACAGATACGCAGTATTTT,CASSVDGEFTDTQYF
.,TRBV5-1,.,TRBJ2-7,TGCGCCAGCAGCTCAGGGGTCTCTTCCTACGAGCAGTACTTC,CASSSGVSSYEQYF
.,TRBV9,.,TRBJ2-7,TGTGCCAGCAGCGTAGGGGGACGGCGAATGGACGAGCAGTACTTC,CASSVGGRRMDEQYF
.,TRBV5-1,TRBD1,TRBJ1-2,TGCGCCAGCAGCCCCGAGACAGGGTATGGAGGCTACACCTTC,CASSPETGYGGYTF
.,TRBV6-1,.,TRBJ1-2,TGTGCCACCCAGATCCTGACAGACTACGGCTACACCTTC,CATQILTDYGYTF
.,TRBV30,TRBD1,TRBJ2-1,TGTGCCTGGAGTTTGGACAGGGGGCATGAGCAGTTCTTC,CAWSLDRGHEQFF
.,TRBV7-6,.,TRBJ2-7,TGTGCCAGCAGCTTAGACACGGGTCTTTACTACGAGCAGTACTTC,CASSLDTGLYYEQYF
.,TRBV5-1,.,TRBJ1-4,TGCGCCAGCAGCTGGGGGGCAACTAATGAAAAACTGTTTTTT,CASSWGATNEKLFF
.,TRBV28,.,TRBJ2-7,TGTGCCAGCAGTGCTACAGGGTCCTACGAGCAGTACTTC,CASSATGSYEQYF
.,TRBV27,TRBD1,TRBJ2-3,TGTGCCAGCACCCGGGACAGGGCCACAGATACGCAGTATTTT,CASTRDRATDTQYF
.,TRBV7-2,.,TRBJ2-5,TGTGCCAGCAGCTTAGCGCTCCAAGAGACCCAGTACTTC,CASSLALQETQYF